These 4 T cell receptor beta chains share one sample of origin, sequenced in a study of PD-L1 blockade in urothelial cancer. Profiling relied on immunoSEQ multiplex PCR, and the TCRdb table lists in-frame clones only, not all of them. The table records 46,000 or so clones, approximately 90% of them present only once. This specimen was PBMCs, taken around atezolizumab (anti-PD-L1) treatment. These TCRs come from a man between 60 and 70 years old with urothelial cancer.

This sequence joins TRBV5-1 and TRBJ1-3; D may be TRBD1 (5 bases). Per germline, CDR1 SGHRS and CDR2 YFSETQ. The CDR3 spans 15 residues. V lost 0 bases to trimming and J lost 4 bases, with 11 bases between them. The CDR3 DNA is TGCGCCAGCAGCTTGGAGGGGATACCGGGAAACACCATATATTTT. Translation: CASSLEGIPGNTIYF. The full variable domain, with the rest looked up from reference TRBV5-1 and TRBJ1-3, is KAGVTQTPRYLIKTRGQQVTLSCSPISGHRSVSWYQQTPGQGLQFLFEYFSETQRNKGNFPGRFSGRQFSNSRSEMNVSTLELGDSALYLCASSLEGIPGNTIYFGEGSWLTVV.

V gene TRBV6-5 combines with J gene TRBJ2-7; 8 bases agree with TRBD1. CDR1 is MNHEY and CDR2 is SVGAGI in the germline V gene. CDR3 size: 14 residues. Trimming removed 7 bases from V and 3 bases from J; junction bases left unmatched: 8. CDR3 sequence: CASKLTGGNYEQYF. CDR3 nucleotides: TGTGCCAGCAAACTTACAGGGGGGAACTACGAGCAGTACTTC.

The V call is TRBV23-1, the J call TRBJ2-3, with D perhaps matching TRBD1 (5 bases). TRBV23-1 counts as an open reading frame of uncertain function. Trimming shortened V by 8 bases and J by 8 bases, and 23 bases separated the two germline ends. The CDR3 spans 15 residues. The CDR3 reads CASDGHSPLLCTQYF. The CDR3 nucleotides are TGCGCCAGCGACGGACACAGTCCCCTGCTTTGTACGCAGTATTTT.

The chain links TRBV9 to TRBJ2-3, with a weak D call TRBD2 (5 bases). Germline-derived CDR1 and CDR2 are SGDLS and YYNGEE. V lost 0 bases and J 12 bases, leaving 11 bases between the germline ends. The CDR3 is 12 residues long. In DNA form, the CDR3 reads TGTGCCAGCAGCGTAGTGGAGGAGATACAGTATTTT. Translated: CASSVVEEIQYF.